The clone carrying this T cell receptor (beta chain) appeared a single time. Its target is not known. This sample stems from a study of vaccination effects on CD4 cells after COVID-19. Broader study findings: The study found marked clonal contraction of infection- and vaccine-induced clones late after vaccination. The vaccine-induced clones of healthy vaccinees included only 1 of 255 that cross-reacted with common cold coronaviruses.

This CDR3 has 11 amino acids. Germline V gives CDR1 SGHAT, CDR2 FQNNGV. The V end was cut by 5 bases, the J end by 13 bases, with 11 bases between. Prior to sequencing, the ViraFEST assay stimulated PBMC with viral peptide pools, which expanded the antigen-specific CD4+ T cells. Culture proceeded for under twelve days, and CD4+ T cells were then isolated. Negative nucleocapsid antibody tests before and after vaccination confirmed no previous SARS-CoV-2 infection. Each culture well received about 1.8 million PBMC. These cells were then cultured in IMDM with 9.5 to 10 IU/ml IL-2 and around 9.6 ug/ml peptides. A half-volume exchange with IL-2 medium occurred on days 3 and 7. Clones were read by immunoSEQ multiplex PCR, and TCRdb kept only the in-frame ones, dropping some. Altogether about 20,000 clones are present, around three quarters being singletons, with the ten largest covering approximately 9.1%.

This receptor was obtained from a human donor who received a COVID-19 vaccine. The chain recombines TRBV11-2 with TRBJ1-4, with D tentatively TRBD1 (5 bases). The starting material was CD4+ T cells from PBMCs cultured with HCoV-NL63 spike peptides, obtained before COVID-19 vaccination. The CDR3 bases are TGTGCCAGCAGCAATACAGGCCCACTGTTTTTT. Its protein product is CASSNTGPLFF. Full variable domain (missing parts from reference TRBV11-2 and TRBJ1-4): EAGVAQSPRYKIIEKRQSVAFWCNPISGHATLYWYQQILGQGPKLLIQFQNNGVVDDSQLPKDRFSAERLKGVDSTLKIQPAKLEDSAVYLCASSNTGPLFFGSGTQLSVL.